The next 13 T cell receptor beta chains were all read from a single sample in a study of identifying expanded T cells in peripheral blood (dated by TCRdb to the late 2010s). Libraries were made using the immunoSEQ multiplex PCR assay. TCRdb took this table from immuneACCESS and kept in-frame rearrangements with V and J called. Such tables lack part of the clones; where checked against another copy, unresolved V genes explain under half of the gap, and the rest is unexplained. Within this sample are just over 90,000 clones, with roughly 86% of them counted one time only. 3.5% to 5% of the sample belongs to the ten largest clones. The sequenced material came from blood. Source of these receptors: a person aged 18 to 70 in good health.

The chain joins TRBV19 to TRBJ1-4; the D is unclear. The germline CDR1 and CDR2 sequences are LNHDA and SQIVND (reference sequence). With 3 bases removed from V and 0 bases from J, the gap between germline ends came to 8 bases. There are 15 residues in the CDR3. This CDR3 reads CASSIRSSTNEKLFF. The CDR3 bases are TGTGCCAGTAGTATTCGGAGTTCAACTAATGAAAAACTGTTTTTT.

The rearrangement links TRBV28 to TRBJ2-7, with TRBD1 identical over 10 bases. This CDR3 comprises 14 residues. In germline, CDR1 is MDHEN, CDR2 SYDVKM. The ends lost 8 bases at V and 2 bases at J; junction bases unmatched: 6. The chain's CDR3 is CASGGDRGTYEQYF. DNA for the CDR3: TGTGCCAGCGGGGGGGACAGGGGAACCTACGAGCAGTACTTC.

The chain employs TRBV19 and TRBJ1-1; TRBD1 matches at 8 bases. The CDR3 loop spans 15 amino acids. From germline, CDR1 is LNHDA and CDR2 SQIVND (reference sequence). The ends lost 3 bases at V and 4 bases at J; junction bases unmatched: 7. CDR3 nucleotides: TGTGCCAGTAGTATCTCAGGGGGCGCCATCACTGAAGCTTTCTTT. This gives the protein CASSISGGAITEAFF. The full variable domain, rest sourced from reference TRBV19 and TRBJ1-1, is DGGITQSPKYLFRKEGQNVTLSCEQNLNHDAMYWYRQDPGQGLRLIYYSQIVNDFQKGDIAEGYSVSREKKESFPLTVTSAQKNPTAFYLCASSISGGAITEAFFGQGTRLTVV.

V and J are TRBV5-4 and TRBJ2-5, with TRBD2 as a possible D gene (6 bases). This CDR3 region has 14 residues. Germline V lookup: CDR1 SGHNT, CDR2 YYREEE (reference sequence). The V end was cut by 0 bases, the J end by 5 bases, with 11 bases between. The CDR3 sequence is CASSLGSGDETQYF. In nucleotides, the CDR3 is TGTGCCAGCAGCTTGGGGTCGGGGGACGAGACCCAGTACTTC.

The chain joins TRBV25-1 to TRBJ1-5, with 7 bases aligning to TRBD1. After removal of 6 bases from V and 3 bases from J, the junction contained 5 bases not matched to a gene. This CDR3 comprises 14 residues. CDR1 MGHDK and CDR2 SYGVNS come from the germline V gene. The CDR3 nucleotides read TGTGCCAGCAGGGGTACAGGGGCCAATCAGCCCCAGCATTTT. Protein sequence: CASRGTGANQPQHF. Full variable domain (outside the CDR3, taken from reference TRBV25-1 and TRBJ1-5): EADIYQTPRYLVIGTGKKITLECSQTMGHDKMYWYQQDPGMELHLIHYSYGVNSTEKGDLSSESTVSRIRTEHFPLTLESARPSHTSQYLCASRGTGANQPQHFGDGTRLSIL.

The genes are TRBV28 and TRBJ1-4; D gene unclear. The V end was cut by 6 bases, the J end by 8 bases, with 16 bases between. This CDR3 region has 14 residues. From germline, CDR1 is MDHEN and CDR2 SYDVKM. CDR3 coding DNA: TGTGCCAGCAGCCCCGAACTCGCGGAGGAAAAACTGTTTTTT. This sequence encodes CASSPELAEEKLFF.

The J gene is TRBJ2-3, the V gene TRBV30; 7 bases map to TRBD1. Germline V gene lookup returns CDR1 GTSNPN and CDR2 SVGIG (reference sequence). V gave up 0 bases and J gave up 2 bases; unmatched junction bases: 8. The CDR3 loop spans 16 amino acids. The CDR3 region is CAWSVDRDRATDTQYF. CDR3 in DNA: TGTGCCTGGAGTGTAGATCGCGACAGGGCCACAGATACGCAGTATTTT.

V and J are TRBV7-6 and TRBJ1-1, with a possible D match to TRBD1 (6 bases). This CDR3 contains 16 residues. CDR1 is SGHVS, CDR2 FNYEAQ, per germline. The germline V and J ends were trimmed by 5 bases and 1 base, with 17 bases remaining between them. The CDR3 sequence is CASSLLRAGENTEAFF. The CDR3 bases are TGTGCCAGCAGCCTCTTAAGGGCAGGGGAGAACACTGAAGCTTTCTTT. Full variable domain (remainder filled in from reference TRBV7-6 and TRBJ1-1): GAGVSQSPRYKVTKRGQDVALRCDPISGHVSLYWYRQALGQGPEFLTYFNYEAQQDKSGLPNDRFSAERPEGSISTLTIQRTEQRDSAMYRCASSLLRAGENTEAFFGQGTRLTVV.

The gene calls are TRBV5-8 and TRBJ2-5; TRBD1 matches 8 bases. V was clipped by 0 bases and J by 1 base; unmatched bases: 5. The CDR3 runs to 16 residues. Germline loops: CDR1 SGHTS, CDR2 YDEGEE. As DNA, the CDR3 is TGTGCCAGCAGCTTGGAGTGGGGGACAGGCCAAGAGACCCAGTACTTC. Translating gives CASSLEWGTGQETQYF.

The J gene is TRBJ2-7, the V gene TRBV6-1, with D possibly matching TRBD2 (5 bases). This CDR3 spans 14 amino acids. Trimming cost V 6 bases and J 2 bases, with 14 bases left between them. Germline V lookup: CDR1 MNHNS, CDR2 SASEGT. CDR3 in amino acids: CASSYPDGTYEQYF. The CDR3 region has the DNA TGTGCCAGCAGCTACCCAGACGGGACCTACGAGCAGTACTTC.

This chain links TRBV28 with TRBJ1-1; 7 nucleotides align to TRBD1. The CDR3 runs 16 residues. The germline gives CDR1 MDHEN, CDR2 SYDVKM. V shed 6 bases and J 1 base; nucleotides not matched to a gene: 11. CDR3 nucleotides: TGTGCCAGCAGGCCCCCCTCAGGGGGATGGAACACTGAAGCTTTCTTT. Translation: CASRPPSGGWNTEAFF. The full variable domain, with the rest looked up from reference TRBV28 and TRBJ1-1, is DVKVTQSSRYLVKRTGEKVFLECVQDMDHENMFWYRQDPGLGLRLIYFSYDVKMKEKGDIPEGYSVSREKKERFSLILESASTNQTSMYLCASRPPSGGWNTEAFFGQGTRLTVV.

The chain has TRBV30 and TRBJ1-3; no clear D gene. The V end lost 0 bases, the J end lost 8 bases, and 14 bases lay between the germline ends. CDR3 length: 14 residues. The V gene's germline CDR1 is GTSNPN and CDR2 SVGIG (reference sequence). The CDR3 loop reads CAWSVRSDVDTIYF. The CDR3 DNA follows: TGTGCCTGGAGTGTACGGTCGGACGTAGACACCATATATTTT.

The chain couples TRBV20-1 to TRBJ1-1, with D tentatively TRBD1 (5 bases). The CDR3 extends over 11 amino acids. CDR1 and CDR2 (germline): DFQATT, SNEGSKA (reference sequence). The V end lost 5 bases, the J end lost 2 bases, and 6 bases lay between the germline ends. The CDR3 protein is CSAGGNTEAFF. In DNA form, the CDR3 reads TGCAGTGCTGGGGGTAACACTGAAGCTTTCTTT.